A single sample gave rise to the 16 T cell receptor beta chains below, sequenced in a study of CD8 T cells in ankylosing spondylitis. Each CDR3 protein gets one entry after TCRdb re-called the 5' RACE reads with MiXCR. This table has 25,000 to 40,000 distinct CDR3 sequences, around 7.2% appearing once. The sample taken for sequencing was blood, either unsorted or a sorted T cell fraction (not recorded which). Receptors originate from a male donor with ankylosing spondylitis or in good health (not recorded which).

This clonotype has at least ten counts. V is TRBV11-2 and J is TRBJ2-1; D not resolved. Per germline, CDR1 SGHAT and CDR2 FQNNGV. The CDR3 extends over 16 amino acids. The V and J ends lost 5 bases and 4 bases respectively, with 18 bases between them. CDR3 coding DNA: TGTGCCAGCAGCCCCTTCTTTAGACAAGAATACAATGAGCAGTTCTTC. Translated: CASSPFFRQEYNEQFF.

This clonotype appeared many times. The V call is TRBV7-3, the J call TRBJ2-1; D is possibly TRBD1 or TRBD2 (5 bases each). Germline V lookup: CDR1 SGHTA, CDR2 FQGTGA. The CDR3 is 15 amino acids. Trimming pared 0 bases from V and 6 bases from J, leaving 12 bases between. The CDR3 nucleotides read TGTGCCAGCAGCTTAACTTGGGGGACGCGCAATGAGCAGTTCTTC. Amino acids: CASSLTWGTRNEQFF. Together with reference TRBV7-3 and TRBJ2-1, the CDR3 gives the full variable domain: GAGVSQTPSNKVTEKGKYVELRCDPISGHTALYWYRQSLGQGPEFLIYFQGTGAADDSGLPNDRFFAVRPEGSVSTLKIQRTERGDSAVYLCASSLTWGTRNEQFFGPGTRLTVL.

At least ten counts were recorded for this clonotype. V and J are TRBV4-1 and TRBJ1-6, with a weak D call TRBD1 (5 bases). CDR1 is MGHRA, CDR2 YSYEKL, per germline. V lost 1 base, J lost 9 bases, and 13 bases lay in between. CDR3 length equals 15 residues. The CDR3 loop is CASSQGGGDSSPLHF. CDR3 bases: TGCGCCAGCAGCCAAGGAGGAGGGGACTCTTCACCCCTCCACTTT.

This clonotype was recorded many times. The rearrangement joins TRBV10-3 to TRBJ1-2; D uncertain. This CDR3 comprises 15 residues. From germline, CDR1 is ENHRY and CDR2 SYGVKD. V was shortened by 2 bases and J by 4 bases, with 14 bases between the two germline ends. The CDR3 protein is CAISEPRDTSYGYTF. CDR3 DNA sequence: TGTGCCATCAGTGAGCCCCGCGACACGAGCTATGGCTACACCTTC.

This clonotype was seen at least ten times. The chain combines TRBV29-1 with TRBJ1-6; D might be TRBD1 (5 bases). Trimming left V 6 bases short and J 7 bases short, with 16 bases between. The germline CDR1 and CDR2 sequences are SQVTM and ANQGSEA. The CDR3 sequence is 14 residues long. CDR3 DNA sequence: TGCAGCGTCAAGGACACTGTCTGGAATTCACCCCTCCACTTT. Protein product: CSVKDTVWNSPLHF.

This clonotype appeared many times. The rearrangement uses TRBV20-1 and TRBJ2-2; 9 positions match TRBD2. This CDR3 spans 13 amino acids. Germline V lookup: CDR1 DFQATT, CDR2 SNEGSKA (reference sequence). V gave up 5 bases and J gave up 8 bases; unmatched junction bases: 6. DNA of the CDR3: TGCAGTGCTCCCAGGACTAGCGATGGGGAGCTGTTTTTT. The encoded protein is CSAPRTSDGELFF.

This clonotype occurred a few times. The rearrangement uses TRBV7-2 and TRBJ2-5; D uncertain. Germline V gene data show CDR1 as SGHTA and CDR2 as FQGNSA. CDR3 size: 13 residues. The ends were cut back, 0 bases at V and 5 bases at J, with 7 bases in the middle. The CDR3 spells CASSLAGKETQYF. The CDR3 DNA reads as TGTGCCAGCAGCTTAGCGGGAAAGGAGACCCAGTACTTC.

There are many counts of this clonotype. This chain connects TRBV7-3 to TRBJ2-3; D not certain. V lost 0 bases to trimming and J lost 3 bases, with 7 bases between them. Germline CDR1 and CDR2: SGHTA and FQGTGA. The CDR3 contains 14 residues. This CDR3 reads CASSLTAATDTQYF. CDR3 DNA sequence: TGTGCCAGCAGCTTAACCGCGGCGACAGATACGCAGTATTTT. The full variable domain, with the rest looked up from reference TRBV7-3 and TRBJ2-3, is GAGVSQTPSNKVTEKGKYVELRCDPISGHTALYWYRQSLGQGPEFLIYFQGTGAADDSGLPNDRFFAVRPEGSVSTLKIQRTERGDSAVYLCASSLTAATDTQYFGPGTRLTVL.

Sample share makes this clonotype medium-sized. The chain combines TRBV5-1 with TRBJ2-6, with D uncertain. From germline, CDR1 is SGHRS and CDR2 YFSETQ. The V end was cut by 4 bases, the J end by 0 bases, with 8 bases between. There are 15 residues in the CDR3. CDR3 protein: CASSIQSSGANVLTF. The CDR3 bases are TGCGCCAGCAGCATCCAGAGCTCTGGGGCCAACGTCCTGACTTTC.

The J gene is TRBJ2-5, the V gene TRBV7-2, with 9 bases lining up with TRBD2. Germline V lookup: CDR1 SGHTA, CDR2 FQGNSA. The CDR3 extends over 16 amino acids. With V trimmed by 1 base and J by 0 bases, 3 bases remained unmatched. The CDR3 sequence is CASSLGSSGNQETQYF. CDR3 coding DNA: TGTGCCAGCAGCTTAGGTTCTAGCGGGAACCAAGAGACCCAGTACTTC.

The chain has TRBV5-1 and TRBJ2-1; D is possibly TRBD2 (6 bases). This CDR3 spans 15 amino acids. Trimming took off 4 bases at V and 4 bases at J, with 15 bases between the two ends. Per the germline V gene, CDR1 is SGHRS and CDR2 is YFSETQ. CDR3 amino acids: CASSPRDSAYNEQFF. CDR3 bases: TGCGCCAGCAGCCCCCGGGACTCCGCATACAATGAGCAGTTCTTC.

The table lists this clonotype with a few counts. The chain couples TRBV7-2 to TRBJ2-3, with no clear D. Trimming removed 5 bases from V and 5 bases from J, with 8 bases in between. The CDR3 runs to 12 residues. The germline gives CDR1 SGHTA, CDR2 FQGNSA. Written as DNA, the CDR3 is TGTGCCAGCAGCAACCTTAAAGATACGCAGTATTTT. Its protein product is CASSNLKDTQYF.

This sequence joins TRBV2 and TRBJ2-5; D is perhaps TRBD2 (6 bases). V was cut by 4 bases and J by 2 bases, with 11 bases left in between. The CDR3 is made up of 14 amino acids. Germline-derived CDR1 and CDR2 are SNHLY and FYNNEI. CDR3 nucleotides: TGTGCCAGCAGTGCCGACAGCGGGCAAGAGACCCAGTACTTC. Its protein product is CASSADSGQETQYF.

Comments on this clonotype: Since a much larger clone is just one base distant, this may be a read error. The chain is built from TRBV12-1 and TRBJ2-5. TRBV12-1 is tagged as a pseudogene. The CDR3 contains 16 residues. The CDR3 loop is CASGFGLVWYQETQYF. In DNA form, the CDR3 reads TGTGCCAGCGGCTTTGGGCTCGTTTGGTACCAAGAGACCCAGTACTTC.

This clonotype was observed many times. V is TRBV7-6 and J is TRBJ2-7; D is unclear. Germline V gives CDR1 SGHVS, CDR2 FNYEAQ. Trimming cost V 5 bases and J 3 bases, with 17 bases left between them. This CDR3 spans 15 amino acids. CDR3 protein: CASSPRQMEIYEQYF. In DNA, the CDR3 is TGTGCCAGCAGCCCTAGGCAGATGGAAATCTACGAGCAGTACTTC.

This clonotype has a count of ten or more. V is TRBV5-1 and J is TRBJ2-1; 7 bases are shared with TRBD1. The CDR3 is 14 amino acids. The germline CDR1 and CDR2 sequences are SGHRS and YFSETQ. V gave up 2 bases and J gave up 8 bases; unmatched junction bases: 7. The CDR3 loop is CASSFQGQGDEQFF. The CDR3 DNA reads TGCGCCAGCAGCTTCCAGGGTCAGGGGGATGAGCAGTTCTTC.